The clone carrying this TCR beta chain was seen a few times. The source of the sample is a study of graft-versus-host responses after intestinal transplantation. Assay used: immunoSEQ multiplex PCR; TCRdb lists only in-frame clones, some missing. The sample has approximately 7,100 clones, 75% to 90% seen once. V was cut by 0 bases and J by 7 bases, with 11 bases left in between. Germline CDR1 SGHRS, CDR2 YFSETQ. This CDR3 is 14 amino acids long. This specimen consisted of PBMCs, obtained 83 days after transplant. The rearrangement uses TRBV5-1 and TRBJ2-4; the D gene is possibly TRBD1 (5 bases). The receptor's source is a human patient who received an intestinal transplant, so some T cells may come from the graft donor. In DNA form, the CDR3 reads TGCGCCAGCAGCTTGGTAGGGGAACGGAACATTCAGTACTTC. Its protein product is CASSLVGERNIQYF.